This T cell receptor beta chain was identified during a study of CD8 T cells in ankylosing spondylitis (dated by TCRdb to 2017 to 2019). For the wider study: The study set out to find disease-linked TCR variants by profiling T cell receptor beta repertoires in ankylosing spondylitis patients and healthy donors. In total, the full study cohort was made up of some 110 healthy donors and 25 ankylosing spondylitis patients. Peripheral blood was sampled, and synovial fluid was additionally collected from ankylosing spondylitis patients. Overall study outcomes, separate from this receptor: According to the report, matched synovial fluid samples from ankylosing spondylitis patients were significantly enriched for the disease-linked clones. The disease-linked clones had a CD8+ phenotype and were found at relatively low frequencies in peripheral blood. Blood from ankylosing spondylitis patients appeared to be characterized by a TCR beta motif composed of under ten highly homologous amino acid variants. Some motif variants were previously reported in synovial fluid and blood of reactive arthritis patients, suggesting common disease-initiation mechanisms.

Sequencing used an Illumina HiSeq 2500. Quantitative 5'-RACE with molecular barcodes was used to prepare TCR beta libraries. The published analysis was carried out like this. Disease-linked TCR variants were identified with a new computational method built on a probabilistic model of VDJ rearrangement. The raw public reads went through TCRdb reprocessing: fastp at Q25, MiXCR clone calling, in-frame beta chains kept. Each CDR3 protein appears once, grouped with its most common genes and DNA. Clone size and V and J calls follow TCRdb, not the original study. The sample table lists about 390,000 distinct CDR3 sequences, about a fifth of them with a count of one. Jointly, the top ten make up approximately 15% of the sample. This clonotype came up a few times. No antigen is known for it. Per-nucleotide qualities are absent, and no much larger clonotype sits a single base away. In the germline V gene, CDR1 corresponds to MNHNS and CDR2 to SASEGT. A distance of 17 bases separates the germline ends of V and J, which lose 10 bases and 8 bases respectively. The CDR3 contains 12 residues, cysteine and phenylalanine counted. Of the read, only the CDR3 DNA is kept; its 36 bases are in frame from base 1.

The sequencing input was blood, either unsorted or a sorted T cell fraction (not recorded which). The receptor's source is a male donor with ankylosing spondylitis. Recombination connected TRBV6-1 to TRBJ1-2, with no reliable assignment of the D segment. This receptor carries the CDR3 CATRFGIRGYTF. Read as DNA, the sequence is TGTGCCACCAGGTTCGGGATCCGGGGCTACACCTTC.